Listed below are T cell receptor beta chains from one sample, sequenced in a study of cytomegalovirus exposure and HLA in healthy donors. Method: immunoSEQ multiplex PCR; TCRdb's copy keeps in-frame clones and lacks some. The sample consists of about 200,000 clones, 82% of them appearing once. The sample was PBMCs. Source of these receptors: a man in his forties in good health and CMV-seropositive. The CDR3 runs from the conserved cysteine through the conserved F or W. Each record gives: clone size, V gene, J gene, D gene, CDR3 length, CDR3 protein, CDR3 DNA. D genes are given only for firm matches. Clone size, where shown, is once, few, many, or a class for clones that have expanded.

.	TRBV5-4	TRBJ2-3	TRBD2	15	CASSLLTSGTDTQYF	TGTGCCAGCAGCTTACTGACTAGCGGCACAGATACGCAGTATTTT
.	TRBV11-1	TRBJ2-7	.	18	CASSLGPWGDQLSYEQYF	TGTGCCAGCAGCTTAGGGCCCTGGGGGGACCAACTCTCCTACGAGCAGTACTTC
few	TRBV6-4	TRBJ2-5	.	15	CASSELAGKEETQYF	TGTGCCAGCAGTGAATTGGCAGGGAAGGAGGAGACCCAGTACTTC
few	TRBV30	TRBJ1-6	TRBD1	13	CACRGEYNSPLHF	TGTGCCTGCAGGGGGGAGTATAATTCACCCCTCCACTTT
.	TRBV19	TRBJ2-7	TRBD2	15	CASSASTSGAYEQYF	TGTGCCAGTAGTGCTTCGACTAGCGGAGCCTACGAGCAGTACTTC
.	TRBV6-5	TRBJ1-2	.	16	CASSYSRRLRNYGYTF	TGTGCCAGCAGTTACTCGAGGCGCCTGCGAAACTATGGCTACACCTTC
.	TRBV13	TRBJ2-5	.	14	CASSSFPAKETQYF	TGTGCCAGCAGCTCCTTTCCCGCTAAAGAGACCCAGTACTTC
.	TRBV28	TRBJ2-7	.	14	CASTPLAGRYEQYF	TGTGCCAGCACCCCATTGGCGGGTAGGTACGAGCAGTACTTC
.	TRBV9	TRBJ2-5	.	14	CASSVRQSQETQYF	TGTGCCAGCAGCGTAAGACAGAGCCAAGAGACCCAGTACTTC
.	TRBV18	TRBJ1-3	.	15	CASSPTVENGNTIYF	TGTGCCAGCTCACCAACGGTAGAGAATGGAAACACCATATATTTT
.	TRBV27	TRBJ2-3	TRBD2	16	CASSSRAGRSTDTQYF	TGTGCCAGCAGTTCCCGAGCGGGACGGAGCACAGATACGCAGTATTTT
.	TRBV29-1	TRBJ2-1	.	15	CSVGRDASSYNEQFF	TGCAGCGTGGGGCGGGACGCTAGCTCCTACAATGAGCAGTTCTTC
.	TRBV7-9	TRBJ2-1	.	11	CASSLDRDQFF	TGTGCCAGCAGCTTAGACAGGGATCAGTTCTTC
.	TRBV25-1	TRBJ2-3	.	12	CASSESGDTQYF	TGTGCCAGCAGTGAATCGGGAGATACGCAGTATTTT
.	TRBV5-1	TRBJ2-5	.	13	CASSTGSGETQYF	TGCGCCAGCAGTACGGGATCGGGGGAGACCCAGTACTTC
.	TRBV7-8	TRBJ1-1	TRBD1	13	CASSLQGDTEAFF	TGTGCCAGCAGCCTCCAGGGGGACACTGAAGCTTTCTTT
.	TRBV6-5	TRBJ2-2	.	15	CASSYESSPTGELFF	TGTGCCAGCAGTTACGAGTCTTCCCCGACCGGGGAGCTGTTTTTT
.	TRBV5-1	TRBJ1-1	TRBD1	17	CASSLNRGRNWDTEAFF	TGCGCCAGCAGCTTGAACAGGGGCCGGAATTGGGACACTGAAGCTTTCTTT
.	TRBV7-7	TRBJ2-7	TRBD1	15	CASSRGTGASYEQYF	TGTGCTAGCAGCCGGGGGACAGGCGCCTCCTACGAGCAGTACTTC
.	TRBV15	TRBJ1-1	.	14	CATSPQTGIAEAFF	TGTGCCACCAGCCCCCAAACCGGGATCGCTGAAGCTTTCTTT
.	TRBV12-1	TRBJ1-5	.	18	CASSQRIGTASSNQPQHF	TGTGCCAGCAGCCAGAGAATCGGGACAGCCTCTAGCAATCAGCCCCAGCATTTT
once	TRBV11-2	TRBJ2-1	.	13	CASSSSGYNEQFF	TGTGCCAGCAGCTCCAGCGGTTACAATGAGCAGTTCTTC
.	TRBV10-2	TRBJ2-2	TRBD2	15	CASSDPAGSTGELFF	TGCGCCAGCAGTGATCCAGCGGGAAGCACCGGGGAGCTGTTTTTT
.	TRBV5-4	TRBJ2-3	TRBD2	16	CASREAGGPGTDTQYF	TGTGCCAGCAGGGAAGCGGGAGGGCCCGGCACAGATACGCAGTATTTT
.	TRBV6-6	TRBJ2-1	.	16	CASSYSMTKSYNEQFF	TGTGCCAGCAGTTACTCGATGACAAAATCCTACAATGAGCAGTTCTTC
.	TRBV15	TRBJ2-1	TRBD1	20	CATSRTRGTAPSSSYNEQFF	TGTGCCACCAGCAGGACGAGGGGGACAGCCCCATCGAGCTCCTACAATGAGCAGTTCTTC
.	TRBV30	TRBJ2-5	TRBD2	16	CAWSPGTSGYQETQYF	TGTGCCTGGAGTCCCGGGACTAGCGGGTACCAAGAGACCCAGTACTTC
few	TRBV6-1	TRBJ1-5	.	13	CASTFGNHQPQHF	TGTGCCAGCACCTTCGGGAACCATCAGCCCCAGCATTTT
.	TRBV6-5	TRBJ2-2	.	15	CASSYLTGNTGELFF	TGTGCCAGCAGTTACCTGACAGGTAACACCGGGGAGCTGTTTTTT
.	TRBV9	TRBJ2-2	.	15	CASSSLTPNTGELFF	TGTGCCAGCAGCTCCCTAACCCCGAACACCGGGGAGCTGTTTTTT
.	TRBV4-1	TRBJ2-7	.	15	CASSQDRFGSYEQYF	TGCGCCAGCAGCCAAGATCGGTTCGGGAGCTACGAGCAGTACTTC
.	TRBV2	TRBJ1-5	.	14	CASRLQGSNQPQHF	TGTGCCAGCAGGTTACAGGGAAGCAATCAGCCCCAGCATTTT
.	TRBV5-5	TRBJ2-1	TRBD2	15	CASRLIAGDYNEQFF	TGTGCCAGCAGGTTAATAGCGGGAGATTACAATGAGCAGTTCTTC
.	TRBV27	TRBJ2-3	TRBD2	15	CASSVLADRTDTQYF	TGTGCCAGCAGCGTACTAGCGGACCGCACAGATACGCAGTATTTT
.	TRBV27	TRBJ2-1	TRBD2	15	CASGTSGSKGNEQFF	TGTGCCAGTGGGACTAGCGGGAGTAAGGGCAATGAGCAGTTCTTC
.	TRBV6-1	TRBJ2-7	TRBD2	14	CASREGLATYEQYF	TGTGCCAGCAGGGAGGGACTAGCGACCTACGAGCAGTACTTC
.	TRBV4-1	TRBJ2-5	TRBD2	16	CASSQGALAGGETQYF	TGCGCCAGCAGCCAAGGGGCACTAGCGGGAGGAGAGACCCAGTACTTC
.	TRBV7-3	TRBJ2-3	TRBD1	15	CASSLQGDDFREQYF	TGTGCCAGCAGCTTACAGGGGGACGATTTTAGAGAGCAGTATTTT
.	TRBV27	TRBJ2-1	TRBD1	14	CASSHRTGGNEQFF	TGTGCCAGCAGTCACAGGACAGGGGGCAATGAGCAGTTCTTC
once	TRBV5-4	TRBJ2-1	.	15	CASSQPGTYYNEQFF	TGTGCCAGCAGCCAGCCTGGGACTTACTACAATGAGCAGTTCTTC
.	TRBV10-3	TRBJ1-1	TRBD1	15	CAIRGQGVGNTEAFF	TGTGCCATCCGCGGGCAGGGGGTGGGGAACACTGAAGCTTTCTTT
.	TRBV5-6	TRBJ2-2	TRBD2	17	CASSPPSSGTMTGELFF	TGTGCCAGCAGCCCACCCTCTAGCGGGACGATGACCGGGGAGCTGTTTTTT
.	TRBV7-9	TRBJ1-1	.	14	CSSSNLLGGTEAFF	TGTTCCAGCAGCAACCTCCTCGGGGGCACTGAAGCTTTCTTT
.	TRBV29-1	TRBJ1-1	.	11	CSVVMNTEAFF	TGCAGCGTTGTAATGAACACTGAAGCTTTCTTT
.	TRBV6-1	TRBJ2-7	TRBD2	15	CASTPKGLASYEQYF	TGTGCCAGCACCCCTAAAGGACTAGCTAGCTACGAGCAGTACTTC
.	TRBV27	TRBJ1-2	.	12	CASSPDSYGYTF	TGTGCCAGCAGTCCGGACAGCTATGGCTACACCTTC
.	TRBV5-5	TRBJ2-1	TRBD2	13	CASRLTSGNEQFF	TGTGCCAGCAGGCTTACTAGCGGGAATGAGCAGTTCTTC
.	TRBV5-1	TRBJ2-6	TRBD1	17	CASSLTGDHSGANVLTF	TGCGCCAGCAGCTTAACAGGGGATCACTCTGGGGCCAACGTCCTGACTTTC
.	TRBV7-9	TRBJ2-7	.	14	CASSFGQGGYEQYF	TGTGCCAGCAGCTTCGGTCAGGGAGGCTACGAGCAGTACTTC
once	TRBV11-3	TRBJ2-3	.	17	CASSPNLQGGSSGTQYF	TGTGCCAGCAGCCCCAATCTCCAGGGGGGAAGCAGTGGTACGCAGTATTTT
.	TRBV11-2	TRBJ1-1	.	12	CASHGVNTEAFF	TGTGCCAGCCACGGGGTGAACACTGAAGCTTTCTTT
.	TRBV5-1	TRBJ2-2	TRBD1	14	CASSIRDSFGELFF	TGCGCCAGCAGCATCCGGGACAGTTTCGGGGAGCTGTTTTTT
.	TRBV5-1	TRBJ2-7	TRBD1	13	CASSGTGSYEQYF	TGCGCCAGCAGCGGGACAGGCTCCTACGAGCAGTACTTC
.	TRBV18	TRBJ1-4	.	12	CASSPSNEKLFF	TGTGCCAGCTCACCCTCTAATGAAAAACTGTTTTTT
.	TRBV7-9	TRBJ1-1	TRBD1	15	CASSPRDRVSTEAFF	TGTGCCAGCAGCCCCCGGGACAGGGTATCGACTGAAGCTTTCTTT